Sequencing of this TCR beta chain was carried out in a study of Ad26.COV2.S vaccination and SARS-CoV-2 variants. Study-level information: Once, or twice with 56 days between doses, Ad26.COV2.S was given intramuscularly.

Assay: immunoSEQ multiplex PCR; the TCRdb copy retains only in-frame clones and omits some. The sample yields a few hundred thousand clones, 88% seen once. Comment on this clone: Its specificity is unknown.

Germline V CDR1 and CDR2: LNHDA, SQIVND (reference sequence). V was trimmed by 2 bases and J by 5 bases, leaving 15 bases between them. CDR3 length: 15 residues. The sample's treatment: roughly 18 received Ad26.COV2.S at low or high dose, single or two shots; about 5 received placebo; per-sample allocation not given. Day 63 after the first injection of vaccine or placebo was the sampling time. Study-wide points: Vaccine recipients had higher spike-specific TCR breadth than placebo recipients. Responses of T cells in total may have been underestimated by the TCR breadth and depth analyses.

The rearrangement links TRBV19 to TRBJ1-1, with a weak D call TRBD1 (5 bases). This receptor was obtained from a person between 18 and 65 years old who received the Ad26.COV2.S COVID-19 vaccine or a placebo. The sequencing used peripheral blood, collected in a trial of Ad26.COV2.S vaccine versus placebo. The chain's CDR3 is CASSISTPEGTEAFF. Here the CDR3 DNA reads TGTGCCAGTAGTATAAGTACACCAGAGGGGACTGAAGCTTTCTTT.